This is a list of T cell receptor beta chains from one sample in a study of cytomegalovirus exposure and HLA in healthy donors. The repertoire was sequenced with immunoSEQ multiplex PCR; TCRdb's copy has only in-frame clones and lacks some. The table lists about 180,000 clones, roughly 80% of them singletons, with just under 5% in the top ten. Sequences were obtained from PBMCs. These TCRs come from a woman between 18 and 29 years old in good health and CMV-seropositive. Each CDR3 is given with its conserved first and last residue. D genes are given only for firm matches. The size field is filled for only some rows; it gives once, few, many or a size class.

>TRBV18|NA|NA|TRBJ1-2
CASSPGTSWNYGYTF
TGTGCCAGCTCACCAGGGACATCCTGGAACTATGGCTACACCTTC
>TRBV6-1|NA|NA|TRBJ1-2
CASSEAVWRGDGYTF
TGTGCCAGCAGTGAAGCGGTGTGGAGGGGAGATGGCTACACCTTC
>TRBV18|TRBD2|NA|TRBJ2-7
CASSPFGTSGAEQYF
TGTGCCAGCTCACCCTTTGGGACTAGCGGGGCCGAGCAGTACTTC
>TRBV7-2|TRBD1|NA|TRBJ1-2
CASSIDRAGGYTF
TGTGCCAGCAGCATCGACAGGGCGGGTGGCTACACCTTC
>TRBV5-1|TRBD2|NA|TRBJ2-1
CASSEEVGLAYNEQFF
TGCGCCAGCAGCGAAGAGGTGGGACTAGCCTACAATGAGCAGTTCTTC
>TRBV15|TRBD1|few|TRBJ2-7
CATSRDRESYEQYF
TGTGCCACCAGCAGGGACAGGGAGTCCTACGAGCAGTACTTC
>TRBV5-6|NA|NA|TRBJ1-2
CASSLVPGQMFYGYTF
TGTGCCAGCAGCTTGGTTCCCGGACAGATGTTCTATGGCTACACCTTC
>TRBV5-4|NA|NA|TRBJ2-5
CASSPGISETQYF
TGTGCCAGCAGCCCGGGGATAAGCGAGACCCAGTACTTC
>TRBV7-6|TRBD1|NA|TRBJ2-7
CASSQDRAYYEQYF
TGTGCCAGCAGCCAAGACAGGGCCTACTACGAGCAGTACTTC
>TRBV28|TRBD1|NA|TRBJ1-6
CASSSGQGENSPLHF
TGTGCCAGCAGTTCTGGACAGGGGGAAAATTCACCCCTCCACTTT
>TRBV7-9|TRBD2|NA|TRBJ2-3
CASSPTSGTDTQYF
TGTGCCAGCAGCCCGACTAGCGGGACAGATACGCAGTATTTT
>TRBV6-4|TRBD1|NA|TRBJ1-1
CASSQTGVTEAFF
TGTGCCAGCAGCCAAACAGGGGTCACTGAAGCTTTCTTT
>TRBV7-2|NA|NA|TRBJ1-5
CASSLSLGSQPQHF
TGTGCCAGCAGCTTATCCCTGGGCAGCCAGCCCCAGCATTTT
>TRBV7-3|NA|NA|TRBJ1-2
CASKLDGGIGGYTF
TGTGCCAGCAAATTGGATGGGGGGATCGGTGGCTACACCTTC
>TRBV11-2|TRBD1|NA|TRBJ2-1
CASSATGQGPYNEQFF
TGTGCCAGCAGCGCTACGGGACAGGGTCCTTACAATGAGCAGTTCTTC
>TRBV19|TRBD1|NA|TRBJ1-3
CASSQGAHSGNTIYF
TGTGCCAGTAGTCAGGGGGCCCACTCTGGAAACACCATATATTTT
>TRBV19|NA|NA|TRBJ1-2
CASSIAQGSSGYTF
TGTGCCAGTAGTATAGCTCAGGGGTCAAGTGGCTACACCTTC
>TRBV4-1|TRBD1|NA|TRBJ2-6
CARWDRFNSGANVLTF
TGCGCCAGATGGGACAGGTTCAACTCTGGGGCCAACGTCCTGACTTTC
>TRBV28|TRBD1|NA|TRBJ1-5
CASSYSGGYGNQPQHF
TGTGCCAGCAGTTATTCAGGGGGCTATGGCAATCAGCCCCAGCATTTT
>TRBV5-1|TRBD1|NA|TRBJ1-6
CASSRRTGQYNSPLHF
TGCGCCAGCAGCCGCCGGACAGGGCAGTATAATTCACCCCTCCACTTT
>TRBV5-4|NA|NA|TRBJ2-5
CASSIRTAQETQYF
TGTGCCAGCAGCATCCGGACAGCCCAAGAGACCCAGTACTTC
>TRBV11-2|NA|NA|TRBJ2-7
CASSLDPTGWYEQYF
TGTGCCAGCAGCTTAGATCCCACAGGGTGGTACGAGCAGTACTTC
>TRBV28|NA|NA|TRBJ2-7
CASSLGSYEQYF
TGTGCCAGCAGTTTAGGCAGCTACGAGCAGTACTTC
>TRBV28|TRBD2|NA|TRBJ2-5
CASSLLAGGIKTQYF
TGTGCCAGCAGCCTACTAGCGGGGGGGATAAAGACCCAGTACTTC
>TRBV4-2|NA|once|TRBJ2-7
CASSQEVGRVGGYEQYF
TGTGCCAGCAGCCAAGAGGTAGGACGAGTCGGAGGCTACGAGCAGTACTTC
>TRBV28|TRBD1|NA|TRBJ2-6
CASSRGGQAGANVLTF
TGTGCCAGCAGCCGCGGTGGACAGGCTGGGGCCAACGTCCTGACTTTC
>TRBV7-2|NA|NA|TRBJ2-5
CASNDQVQETQYF
TGTGCCAGCAACGACCAGGTCCAAGAGACCCAGTACTTC
>TRBV5-6|NA|few|TRBJ1-1
CASSLGGADTEAFF
TGTGCCAGCAGCTTAGGGGGGGCGGACACTGAAGCTTTCTTT
>TRBV5-1|NA|NA|TRBJ2-2
CASSQRAGDLHTGELFF
TGCGCCAGCAGCCAAAGGGCAGGGGATTTACACACCGGGGAGCTGTTTTTT
>TRBV7-2|NA|NA|TRBJ1-3
CASSSPSSGNTIYF
TGTGCCAGCAGTTCTCCCTCCTCTGGAAACACCATATATTTT
>TRBV5-6|NA|NA|TRBJ2-1
CASSLGGGAFDEQFF
TGTGCCAGCAGCTTGGGAGGGGGGGCCTTCGATGAGCAGTTCTTC
>TRBV18|NA|NA|TRBJ1-6
CASSPGNSPLHF
TGTGCCAGCTCTCCGGGTAATTCACCCCTCCACTTT
>TRBV11-1|TRBD2|NA|TRBJ2-7
CASSLYSGEYEQYF
TGTGCCAGCAGCTTGTACAGCGGGGAATACGAGCAGTACTTC
>TRBV21-1|NA|NA|TRBJ2-6
CASARGANVLTF
TGTGCCAGCGCTCGGGGGGCCAACGTCCTGACTTTC
>TRBV19|TRBD1|NA|TRBJ2-1
CASSMGPGQGPNEQFF
TGTGCCAGTAGTATGGGACCGGGACAGGGTCCCAATGAGCAGTTCTTC
>TRBV29-1|NA|NA|TRBJ2-7
CSVLRQDYEQYF
TGCAGCGTTCTCCGACAGGACTACGAGCAGTACTTC
>TRBV2|NA|NA|TRBJ1-5
CASSLQGGQPQHF
TGTGCCAGCAGCCTACAGGGTGGCCAGCCCCAGCATTTT
>TRBV4-1|TRBD2|NA|TRBJ2-3
CASSQDVLAGLTDTQYF
TGCGCCAGCAGCCAAGACGTGCTAGCGGGGTTGACAGATACGCAGTATTTT
>TRBV5-1|TRBD1|NA|TRBJ2-2
CASSLTQGAGAGELFF
TGCGCCAGCAGCTTGACACAGGGGGCAGGTGCCGGGGAGCTGTTTTTT
>TRBV4-2|NA|NA|TRBJ2-5
CASSPPIWPQYF
TGTGCCAGCAGCCCCCCCATTTGGCCCCAGTACTTC
>TRBV27|NA|NA|TRBJ1-1
CASSSLMQGGSLRAFF
TGTGCCAGCAGTTCGCTTATGCAAGGAGGCTCCCTTAGGGCTTTCTTT
>TRBV7-6|TRBD1|NA|TRBJ2-5
CASSRIQGAGQETQYF
TGTGCCAGCAGCCGAATCCAGGGGGCGGGGCAAGAGACCCAGTACTTC
>TRBV28|NA|NA|TRBJ1-4
CASSLSSGAINEKLFF
TGTGCCAGCAGTTTATCGTCAGGGGCAATTAATGAAAAACTGTTTTTT
>TRBV5-6|NA|NA|TRBJ2-2
CASSWGGPRTGELFF
TGTGCCAGCAGCTGGGGGGGCCCGAGAACCGGGGAGCTGTTTTTT
>TRBV4-3|TRBD2|NA|TRBJ2-3
CASSQSALAETDTQYF
TGCGCCAGCAGCCAAAGCGCACTAGCGGAAACAGATACGCAGTATTTT
>TRBV7-6|TRBD1|NA|TRBJ2-7
CASSSSGTGSYEQYF
TGTGCCAGCAGCTCGTCCGGGACAGGGTCCTACGAGCAGTACTTC
>TRBV10-3|NA|NA|TRBJ1-1
CAISDRSTEAFF
TGTGCCATCAGTGATCGGAGCACTGAAGCTTTCTTT
>TRBV21-1|NA|NA|TRBJ2-2
CASSKTGGGGTGELFF
TGTGCCAGCAGCAAAACAGGGGGCGGAGGCACCGGGGAGCTGTTTTTT
>TRBV14|NA|once|TRBJ1-2
CASSQEGTTSWRYGYTF
TGTGCCAGCAGCCAAGAAGGCACGACATCCTGGAGGTACGGCTACACCTTC
>TRBV7-2|NA|once|TRBJ1-5
CASSWTLGPQHF
TGTGCCAGCAGCTGGACTCTGGGGCCCCAGCATTTT
>TRBV6-6|TRBD1|few|TRBJ1-1
CASSYRTGAEAFF
TGTGCCAGCAGTTACAGGACAGGGGCTGAAGCTTTCTTT
>TRBV11-3|TRBD1|once|TRBJ2-5
CASSYGQGERETQYF
TGTGCCAGCAGCTATGGACAGGGAGAAAGAGAGACCCAGTACTTC
>TRBV18|TRBD1|NA|TRBJ2-7
CASSPPGTGPYEQYF
TGTGCCAGCTCACCCCCCGGGACAGGGCCCTACGAGCAGTACTTC
>TRBV10-3|TRBD1|few|TRBJ2-7
CAISRRGTGSSYEQYF
TGTGCCATCAGTCGACGAGGGACAGGAAGCTCCTACGAGCAGTACTTC